This T cell receptor (beta chain) appears in the sequencing data of a study of blood T cell repertoires in COVID-19 (dated by TCRdb to 2018 to 2021). About the study as a whole: Samples from collaborators originated in the United States, Italy and Spain and spanned both the acute and convalescent phases of COVID-19. The prospective study material was composed of cDNA or gDNA derived from T cells, B-cell-depleted T cells, or PBMCs. The repertoires were made available in a free public database intended to serve as a resource for research on the immune response to SARS-CoV-2. Sample metadata almost always included a de-identified subject ID, COVID-19 status, age in years and sex. Deeply sampled blood TCRbeta repertoires from subjects exposed to, actively infected with, or recovered from COVID-19 were included in the dataset. Where available, HLA class I and class II types were taken from metadata supplied by the sample provider and were not determined by assay-based typing. The samples were drawn from the first 160 participants of the ongoing ImmuneRACE study and from more than 1,000 subjects provided by 6 global collaborators.

The research as a whole found: How much clinical and demographic metadata was included differed by source and by participant, and the metadata was provided uncurated.

Each collaborating institution followed its own protocols to collect whole blood in K2EDTA tubes. For TCRbeta analysis, collaborators shipped samples as frozen whole blood, isolated PBMCs, or DNA extracted from either of those sample types. From cysteine to phenylalanine, the CDR3 is 15 amino acids long. Only CDR3 DNA remains: 45 bases, in frame from the first base. CDR1 and CDR2 are drawn from the germline V gene: MNHNS, SASEGT. Ends trimmed: V by 3 bases, J by 6 bases; bases unmatched to a gene: 5. TCRbeta CDR3 regions were amplified from genomic DNA using the immunoSEQ Assay, a bias-controlled multiplex PCR. In the paper's pipeline: Nucleated cell counts per sample were estimated from amplification of reference gene primers within the assay. Sequence reads were collapsed and filtered to measure the absolute abundance of every unique TCRbeta CDR3 rearrangement. For each sample, productive Simpson clonality was calculated as the square root of Simpson's diversity index over productive rearrangements. Not all clones reach the TCRdb copy of this immuneACCESS table, which keeps in-frame sequences only. Checked studies attribute under half of the gap to unresolved V genes and leave the rest unexplained. V, J and clone size derive from that table, while D and trimming were established from the DNA sequence. In all, the sample holds 100,000 to 120,000 clones, and around 90% of those were seen once. The top ten clonotypes cover over 4% of the sample.

About this clone: The antigen it recognizes is unknown. Base qualities are missing; no much larger clone stands one base away.

The V gene is TRBV6-1 and the J gene is TRBJ2-2, with 9 bases matching TRBD2. This TCR came from a woman aged 45-59 years with acute or convalescent COVID-19. The sequenced sample was peripheral blood. The CDR3 reads as follows: CASSERGGRPGELFF. The bases are TGTGCCAGCAGTGAGCGGGGGGGCCGTCCCGGGGAGCTGTTTTTT.